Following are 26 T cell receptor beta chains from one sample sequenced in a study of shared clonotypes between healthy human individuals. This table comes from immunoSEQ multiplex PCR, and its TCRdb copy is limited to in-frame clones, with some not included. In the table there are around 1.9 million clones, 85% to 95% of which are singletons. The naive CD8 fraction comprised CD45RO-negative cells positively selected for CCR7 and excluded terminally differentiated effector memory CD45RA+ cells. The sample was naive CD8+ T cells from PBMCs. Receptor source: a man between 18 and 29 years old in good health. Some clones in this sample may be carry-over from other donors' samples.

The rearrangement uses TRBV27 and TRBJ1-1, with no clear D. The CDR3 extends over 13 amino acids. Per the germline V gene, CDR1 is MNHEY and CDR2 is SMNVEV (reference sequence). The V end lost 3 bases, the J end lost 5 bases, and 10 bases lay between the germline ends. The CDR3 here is CASSFGGWTEAFF. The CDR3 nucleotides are TGTGCCAGCAGTTTCGGAGGGTGGACTGAAGCTTTCTTT.

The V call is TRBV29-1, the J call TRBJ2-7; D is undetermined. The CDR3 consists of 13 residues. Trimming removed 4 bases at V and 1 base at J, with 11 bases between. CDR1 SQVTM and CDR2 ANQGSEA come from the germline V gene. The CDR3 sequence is CSVVDIFSYEQYF. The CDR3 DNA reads TGCAGCGTTGTCGATATCTTTTCCTACGAGCAGTACTTC.

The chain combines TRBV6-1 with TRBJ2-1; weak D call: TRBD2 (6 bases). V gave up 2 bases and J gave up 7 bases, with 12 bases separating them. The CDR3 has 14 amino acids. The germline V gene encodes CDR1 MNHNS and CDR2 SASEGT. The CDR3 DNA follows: TGTGCCAGCAGTGAATCTTGGGGGAGGAATGAGCAGTTCTTC. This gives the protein CASSESWGRNEQFF.

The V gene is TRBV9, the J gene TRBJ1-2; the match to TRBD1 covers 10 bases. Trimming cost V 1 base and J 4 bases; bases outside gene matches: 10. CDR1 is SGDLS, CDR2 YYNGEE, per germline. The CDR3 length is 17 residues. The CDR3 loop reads CASSVSGQGGLGYGYTF. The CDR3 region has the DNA TGTGCCAGCAGCGTATCTGGACAGGGGGGACTAGGCTATGGCTACACCTTC.

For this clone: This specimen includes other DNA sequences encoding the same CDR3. As DNA, the CDR3 is TGTGCCAGCAGCTTATCGCCCTACGAGCAGTACTTC. Translating it yields CASSLSPYEQYF. This chain joins TRBV7-9 and TRBJ2-7; no clear D. V was cut by 2 bases and J by 2 bases, with 4 bases left in between. The germline CDR1 and CDR2 sequences are SEHNR and FQNEAQ (reference sequence). The CDR3 contains 12 residues.

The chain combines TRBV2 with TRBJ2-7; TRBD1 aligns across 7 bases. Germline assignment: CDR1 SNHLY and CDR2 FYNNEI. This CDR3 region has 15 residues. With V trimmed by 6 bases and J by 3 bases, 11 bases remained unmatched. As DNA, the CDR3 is TGTGCCAGCAGAACCGGGACAGCGACTTTCTACGAGCAGTACTTC. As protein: CASRTGTATFYEQYF. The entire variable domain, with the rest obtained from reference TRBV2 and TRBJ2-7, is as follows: EPEVTQTPSHQVTQMGQEVILRCVPISNHLYFYWYRQILGQKVEFLVSFYNNEISEKSEIFDDQFSVERPDGSNFTLKIRSTKLEDSAMYFCASRTGTATFYEQYFGPGTRLTVT.

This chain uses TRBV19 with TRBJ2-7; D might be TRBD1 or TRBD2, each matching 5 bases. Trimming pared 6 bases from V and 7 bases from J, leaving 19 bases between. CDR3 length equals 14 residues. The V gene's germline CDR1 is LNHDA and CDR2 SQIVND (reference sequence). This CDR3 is CASSFYDGAGEQYF. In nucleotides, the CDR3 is TGTGCCAGTAGCTTTTATGACGGGGCAGGAGAGCAGTACTTC.

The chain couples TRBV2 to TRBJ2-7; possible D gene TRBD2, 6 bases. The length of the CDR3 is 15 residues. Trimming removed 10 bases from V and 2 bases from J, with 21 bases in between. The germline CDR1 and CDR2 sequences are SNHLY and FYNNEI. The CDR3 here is CATSERDSGAYEQYF. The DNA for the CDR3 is TGTGCCACAAGTGAGAGGGACTCGGGAGCCTACGAGCAGTACTTC.

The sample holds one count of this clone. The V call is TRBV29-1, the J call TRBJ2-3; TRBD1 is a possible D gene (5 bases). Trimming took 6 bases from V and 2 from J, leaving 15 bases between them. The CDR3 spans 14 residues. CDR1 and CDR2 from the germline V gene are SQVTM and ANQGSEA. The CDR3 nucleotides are TGCAGCGTCGCACGTGGGGCAATCACAGATACGCAGTATTTT. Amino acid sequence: CSVARGAITDTQYF.

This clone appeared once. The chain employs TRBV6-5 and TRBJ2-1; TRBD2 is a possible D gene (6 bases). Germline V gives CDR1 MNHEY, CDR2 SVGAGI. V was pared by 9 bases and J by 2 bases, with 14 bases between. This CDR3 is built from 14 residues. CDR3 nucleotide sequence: TGTGCCAGTTCCTCTGGGAGGCCCTACAATGAGCAGTTCTTC. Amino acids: CASSSGRPYNEQFF.

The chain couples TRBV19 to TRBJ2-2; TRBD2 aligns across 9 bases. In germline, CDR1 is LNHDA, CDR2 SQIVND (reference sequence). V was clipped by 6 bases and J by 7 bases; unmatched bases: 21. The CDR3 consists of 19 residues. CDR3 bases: TGTGCCAGTAGCAATTCTCGGGCTAGCGGGATAGGGTTAGTCGGGGAGCTGTTTTTT. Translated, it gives CASSNSRASGIGLVGELFF.

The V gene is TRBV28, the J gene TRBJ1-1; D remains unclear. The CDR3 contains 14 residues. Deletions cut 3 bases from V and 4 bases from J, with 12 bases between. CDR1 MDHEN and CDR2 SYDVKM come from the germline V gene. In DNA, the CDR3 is TGTGCCAGCAGTTTCGTCCTATGGGGCACTGAAGCTTTCTTT. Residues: CASSFVLWGTEAFF.

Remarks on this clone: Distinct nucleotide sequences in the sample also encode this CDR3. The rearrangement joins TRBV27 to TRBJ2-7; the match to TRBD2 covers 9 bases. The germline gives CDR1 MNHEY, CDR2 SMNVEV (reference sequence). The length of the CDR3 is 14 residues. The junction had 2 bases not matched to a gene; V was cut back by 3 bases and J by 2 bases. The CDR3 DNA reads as TGTGCCAGCAGTTTGGGCGGGAGGGCCTACGAGCAGTACTTC. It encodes CASSLGGRAYEQYF.

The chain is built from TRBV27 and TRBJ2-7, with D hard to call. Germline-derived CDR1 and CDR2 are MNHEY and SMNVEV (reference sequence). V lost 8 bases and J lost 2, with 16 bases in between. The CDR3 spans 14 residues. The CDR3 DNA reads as TGTGCCAGCCGGCGACGTGCGACCGCCTACGAGCAGTACTTC. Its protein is CASRRRATAYEQYF.

CDR3 amino acids: CASSPRSYEQFF. The CDR3 DNA reads as TGTGCCAGCAGCCCCAGATCGTATGAGCAGTTCTTC. The chain is built from TRBV7-2 and TRBJ2-1; no reliable D call. Trimming pared 5 bases from V and 8 bases from J, leaving 10 bases between. The CDR3 is 12 residues long. The germline CDR1 and CDR2 sequences are SGHTA and FQGNSA.

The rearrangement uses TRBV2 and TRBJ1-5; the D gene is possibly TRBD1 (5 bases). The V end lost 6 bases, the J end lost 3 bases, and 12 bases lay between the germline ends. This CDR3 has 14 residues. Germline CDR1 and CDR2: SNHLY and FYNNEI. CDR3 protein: CASSGGVDNQPQHF. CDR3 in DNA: TGTGCCAGCAGCGGGGGAGTGGACAATCAGCCCCAGCATTTT.

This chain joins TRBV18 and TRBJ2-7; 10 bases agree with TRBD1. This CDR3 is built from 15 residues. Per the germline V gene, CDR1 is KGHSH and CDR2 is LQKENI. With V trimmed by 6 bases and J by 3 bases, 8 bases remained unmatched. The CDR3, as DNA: TGTGCCAGCTCCCCTTTAGGACAGGGGGTCTACGAGCAGTACTTC. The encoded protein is CASSPLGQGVYEQYF.

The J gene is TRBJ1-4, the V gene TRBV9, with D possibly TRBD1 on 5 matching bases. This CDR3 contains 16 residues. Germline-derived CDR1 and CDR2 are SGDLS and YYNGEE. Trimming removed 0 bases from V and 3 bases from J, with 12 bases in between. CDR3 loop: CASSVGFVGANEKLFF. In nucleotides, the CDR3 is TGTGCCAGCAGCGTAGGGTTTGTAGGGGCTAATGAAAAACTGTTTTTT.

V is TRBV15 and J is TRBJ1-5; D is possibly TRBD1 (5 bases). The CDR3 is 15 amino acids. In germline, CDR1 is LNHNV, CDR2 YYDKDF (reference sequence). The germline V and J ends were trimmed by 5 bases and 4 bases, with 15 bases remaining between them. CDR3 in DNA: TGTGCCACCAGCTTCCGGACATCGGGGAATCAGCCCCAGCATTTT. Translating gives CATSFRTSGNQPQHF. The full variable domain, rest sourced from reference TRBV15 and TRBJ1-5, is DAMVIQNPRYQVTQFGKPVTLSCSQTLNHNVMYWYQQKSSQAPKLLFHYYDKDFNNEADTPDNFQSRRPNTSFCFLDIRSPGLGDTAMYLCATSFRTSGNQPQHFGDGTRLSIL.

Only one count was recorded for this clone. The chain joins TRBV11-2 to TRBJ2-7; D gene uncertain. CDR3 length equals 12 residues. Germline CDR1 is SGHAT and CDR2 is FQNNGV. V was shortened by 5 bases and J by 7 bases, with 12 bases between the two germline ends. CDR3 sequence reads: CASSPRWWEQYF. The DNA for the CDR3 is TGTGCCAGCAGCCCGAGGTGGTGGGAGCAGTACTTC.

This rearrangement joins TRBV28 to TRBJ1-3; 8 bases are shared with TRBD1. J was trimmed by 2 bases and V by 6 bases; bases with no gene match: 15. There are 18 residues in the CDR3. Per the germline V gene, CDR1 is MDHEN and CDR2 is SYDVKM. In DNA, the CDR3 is TGTGCCAGCAGCCTAACCTTCCCAGGGGGCCTCGCTGGAAACACCATATATTTT. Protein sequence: CASSLTFPGGLAGNTIYF.

This CDR3 is CASRAPPPNYGYTF. The CDR3 DNA reads as TGTGCCAGCAGGGCCCCGCCACCTAACTATGGCTACACCTTC. The chain employs TRBV6-1 and TRBJ1-2; D is undetermined. Trimming removed 6 bases at V and 0 bases at J, with 11 bases between. The length of the CDR3 is 14 residues. Germline V gives CDR1 MNHNS, CDR2 SASEGT.

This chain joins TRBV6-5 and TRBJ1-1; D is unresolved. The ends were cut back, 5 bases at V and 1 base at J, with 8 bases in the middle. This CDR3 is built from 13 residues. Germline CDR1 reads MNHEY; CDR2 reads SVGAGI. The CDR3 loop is CASSLTTNTEAFF. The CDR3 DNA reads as TGTGCCAGCAGTCTTACAACGAACACTGAAGCTTTCTTT.

CDR3 residues: CASSLGGTQYF. The DNA for the CDR3 is TGTGCCAGCAGTCTGGGTGGGACCCAGTACTTC. V gene TRBV28 combines with J gene TRBJ2-5; D gene ambiguous. This CDR3 is built from 11 residues. Germline values: CDR1 MDHEN, CDR2 SYDVKM. With 5 bases removed from V and 7 bases from J, the gap between germline ends came to 8 bases.

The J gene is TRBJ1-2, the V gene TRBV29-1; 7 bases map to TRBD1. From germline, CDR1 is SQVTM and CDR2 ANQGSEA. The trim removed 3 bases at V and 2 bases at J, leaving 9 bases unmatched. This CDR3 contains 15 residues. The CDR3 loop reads CSVEERVQGNYGYTF. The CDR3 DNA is TGCAGCGTTGAGGAAAGGGTACAGGGGAACTATGGCTACACCTTC.

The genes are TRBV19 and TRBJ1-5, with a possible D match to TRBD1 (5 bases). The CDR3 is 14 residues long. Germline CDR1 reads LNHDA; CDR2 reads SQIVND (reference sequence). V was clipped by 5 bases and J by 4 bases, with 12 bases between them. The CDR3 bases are TGTGCCAGTAGTGCCCGGGACTGGAATCAGCCCCAGCATTTT. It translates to CASSARDWNQPQHF.